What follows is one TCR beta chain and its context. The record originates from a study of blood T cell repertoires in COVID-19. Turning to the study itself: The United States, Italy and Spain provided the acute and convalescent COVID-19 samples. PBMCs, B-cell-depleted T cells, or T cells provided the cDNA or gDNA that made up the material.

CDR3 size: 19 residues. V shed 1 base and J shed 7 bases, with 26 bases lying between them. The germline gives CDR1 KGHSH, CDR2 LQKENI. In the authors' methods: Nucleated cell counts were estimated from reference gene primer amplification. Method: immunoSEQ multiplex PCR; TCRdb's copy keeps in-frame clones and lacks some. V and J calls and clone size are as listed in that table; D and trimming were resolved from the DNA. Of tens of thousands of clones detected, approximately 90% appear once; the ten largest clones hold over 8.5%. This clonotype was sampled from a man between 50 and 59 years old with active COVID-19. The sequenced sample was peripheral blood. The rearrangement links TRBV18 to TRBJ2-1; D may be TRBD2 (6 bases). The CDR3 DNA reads TGTGCCAGCTCACCACTGCGCCCGGGGCGGGGAAGAGGTTTGAATGAGCAGTTCTTC. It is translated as CASSPLRPGRGRGLNEQFF.